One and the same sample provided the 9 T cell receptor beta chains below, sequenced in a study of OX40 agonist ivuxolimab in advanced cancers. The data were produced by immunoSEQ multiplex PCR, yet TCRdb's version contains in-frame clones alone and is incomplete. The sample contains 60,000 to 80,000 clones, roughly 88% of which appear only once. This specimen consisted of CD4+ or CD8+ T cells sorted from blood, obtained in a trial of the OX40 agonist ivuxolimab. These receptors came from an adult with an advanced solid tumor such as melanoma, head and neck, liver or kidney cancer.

CDR3 region: CASSRDQTAVYEQYF. CDR3 DNA: TGCGCCAGCAGCCGCGATCAGACAGCCGTCTACGAGCAGTACTTC. The rearrangement uses TRBV5-1 and TRBJ2-7, with D possibly TRBD1 on 5 matching bases. Trimming left V 4 bases short and J 3 bases short, with 17 bases between. The CDR3 runs 15 residues. Looked up from germline, CDR1 is SGHRS and CDR2 is YFSETQ.

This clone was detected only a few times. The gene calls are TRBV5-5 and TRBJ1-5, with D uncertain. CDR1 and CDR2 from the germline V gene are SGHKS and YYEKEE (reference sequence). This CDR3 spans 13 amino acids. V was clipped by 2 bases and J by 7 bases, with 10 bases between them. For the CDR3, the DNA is TGTGCCAGCAGCTTAGGAGGTGGCCAGCCCCAGCATTTT. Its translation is CASSLGGGQPQHF.

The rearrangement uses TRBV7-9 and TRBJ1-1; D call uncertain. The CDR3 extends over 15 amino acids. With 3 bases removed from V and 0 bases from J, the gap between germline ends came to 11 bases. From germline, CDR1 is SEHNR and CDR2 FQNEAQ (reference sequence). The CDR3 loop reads CASSFYSGLNTEAFF. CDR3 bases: TGTGCCAGCAGCTTTTATAGTGGTTTGAACACTGAAGCTTTCTTT.

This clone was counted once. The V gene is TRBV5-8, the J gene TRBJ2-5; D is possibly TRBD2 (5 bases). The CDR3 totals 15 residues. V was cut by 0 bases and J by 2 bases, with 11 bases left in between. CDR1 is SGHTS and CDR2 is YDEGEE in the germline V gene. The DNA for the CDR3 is TGTGCCAGCAGCTTGGCAGTCAGCGGACAAGAGACCCAGTACTTC. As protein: CASSLAVSGQETQYF.

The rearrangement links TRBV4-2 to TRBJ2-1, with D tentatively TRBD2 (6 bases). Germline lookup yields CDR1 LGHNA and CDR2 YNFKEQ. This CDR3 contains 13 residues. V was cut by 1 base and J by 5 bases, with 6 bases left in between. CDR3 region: CASSQGGNNEQFF. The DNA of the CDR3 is TGTGCCAGCAGCCAAGGCGGGAACAATGAGCAGTTCTTC.

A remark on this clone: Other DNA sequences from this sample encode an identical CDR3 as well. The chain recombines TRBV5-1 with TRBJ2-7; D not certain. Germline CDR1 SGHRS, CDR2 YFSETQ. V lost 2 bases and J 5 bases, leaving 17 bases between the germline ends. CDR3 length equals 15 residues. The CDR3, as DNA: TGCGCCAGCAGCTTAGCCGGGTATCCCAAGGACGAGCAGTACTTC. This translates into CASSLAGYPKDEQYF.

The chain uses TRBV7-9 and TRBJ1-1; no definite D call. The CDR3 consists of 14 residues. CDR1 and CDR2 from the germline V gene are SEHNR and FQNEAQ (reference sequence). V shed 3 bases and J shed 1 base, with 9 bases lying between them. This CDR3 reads CASSFQYSNTEAFF. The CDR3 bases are TGTGCCAGCAGCTTTCAATACTCGAACACTGAAGCTTTCTTT.

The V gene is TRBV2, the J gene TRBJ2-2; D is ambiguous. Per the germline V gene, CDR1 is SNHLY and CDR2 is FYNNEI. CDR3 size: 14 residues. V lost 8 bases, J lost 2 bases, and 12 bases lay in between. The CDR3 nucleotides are TGTGCCAGCCTCACCGACCGAAACACCGGGGAGCTGTTTTTT. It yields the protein CASLTDRNTGELFF. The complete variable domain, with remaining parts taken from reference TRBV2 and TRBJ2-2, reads EPEVTQTPSHQVTQMGQEVILRCVPISNHLYFYWYRQILGQKVEFLVSFYNNEISEKSEIFDDQFSVERPDGSNFTLKIRSTKLEDSAMYFCASLTDRNTGELFFGEGSRLTVL.

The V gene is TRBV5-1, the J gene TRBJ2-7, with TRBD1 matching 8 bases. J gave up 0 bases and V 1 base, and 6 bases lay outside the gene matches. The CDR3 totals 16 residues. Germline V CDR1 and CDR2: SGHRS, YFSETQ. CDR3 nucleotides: TGCGCCAGCAGCTTGTCCTTCGGGACAGGCTCCTACGAGCAGTACTTC. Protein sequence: CASSLSFGTGSYEQYF.